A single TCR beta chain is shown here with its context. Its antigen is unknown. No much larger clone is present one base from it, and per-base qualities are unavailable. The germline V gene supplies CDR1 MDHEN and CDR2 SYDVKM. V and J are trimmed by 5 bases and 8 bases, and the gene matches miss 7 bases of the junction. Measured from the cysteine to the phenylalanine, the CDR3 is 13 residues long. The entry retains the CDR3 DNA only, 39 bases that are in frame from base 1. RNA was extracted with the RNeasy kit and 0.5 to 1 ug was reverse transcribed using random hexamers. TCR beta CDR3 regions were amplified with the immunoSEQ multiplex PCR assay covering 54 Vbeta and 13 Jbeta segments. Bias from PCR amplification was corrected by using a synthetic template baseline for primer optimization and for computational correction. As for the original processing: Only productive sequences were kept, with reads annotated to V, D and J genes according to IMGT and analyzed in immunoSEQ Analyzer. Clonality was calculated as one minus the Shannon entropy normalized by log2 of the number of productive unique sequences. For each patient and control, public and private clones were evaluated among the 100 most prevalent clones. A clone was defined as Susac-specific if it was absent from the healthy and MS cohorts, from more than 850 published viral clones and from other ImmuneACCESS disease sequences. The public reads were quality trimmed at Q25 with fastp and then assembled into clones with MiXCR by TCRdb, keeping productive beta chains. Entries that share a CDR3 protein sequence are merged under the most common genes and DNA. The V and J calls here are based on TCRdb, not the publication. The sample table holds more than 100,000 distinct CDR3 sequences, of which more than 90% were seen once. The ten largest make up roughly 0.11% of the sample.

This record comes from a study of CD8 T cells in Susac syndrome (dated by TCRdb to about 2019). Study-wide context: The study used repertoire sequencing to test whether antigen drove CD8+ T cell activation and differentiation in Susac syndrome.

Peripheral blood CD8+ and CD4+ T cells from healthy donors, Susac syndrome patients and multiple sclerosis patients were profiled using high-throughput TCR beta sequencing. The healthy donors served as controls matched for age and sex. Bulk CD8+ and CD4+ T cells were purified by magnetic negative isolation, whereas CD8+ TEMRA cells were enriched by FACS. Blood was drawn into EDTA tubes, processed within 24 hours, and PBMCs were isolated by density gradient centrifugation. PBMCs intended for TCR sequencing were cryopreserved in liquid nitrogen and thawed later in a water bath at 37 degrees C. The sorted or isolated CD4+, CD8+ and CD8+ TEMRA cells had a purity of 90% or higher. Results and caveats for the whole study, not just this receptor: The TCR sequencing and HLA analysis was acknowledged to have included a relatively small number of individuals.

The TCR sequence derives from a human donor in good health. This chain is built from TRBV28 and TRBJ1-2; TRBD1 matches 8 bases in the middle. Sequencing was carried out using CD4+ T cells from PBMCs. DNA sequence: TGTGCCAGCAGTCCCGGACAGGGAAAGGGCTACACCTTC. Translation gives CASSPGQGKGYTF.